This T cell receptor (beta chain) was observed in a study of blood T cell repertoires in COVID-19. Study-level background: Samples representing acute and convalescent COVID-19 were sourced from the United States, Italy and Spain. In each case, the material was cDNA or gDNA derived from T cells, B-cell-depleted T cells, or PBMCs.

In the source study's methods: Reference gene primer amplification gave estimated nucleated cell counts. Assay used: immunoSEQ multiplex PCR; TCRdb lists only in-frame clones, some missing. That table supplies the V and J calls and clone size; D and trimming were determined from the DNA. Found here are 100,000 to 150,000 clones, approximately 83% of them singletons; the top ten hold about 6.2%. The length of the CDR3 is 16 residues. Germline assignment: CDR1 MNHNS and CDR2 SASEGT. V shed 0 bases and J 7 bases; nucleotides not matched to a gene: 8. This TCR was sampled from a man older than 75 with active or convalescent COVID-19. The V gene is TRBV6-1, the J gene TRBJ1-4; the match to TRBD1 covers 7 bases. The sequenced sample consisted of peripheral blood. CDR3 sequence (DNA): TGTGCCAGCAGTGAAGCCAGGGGGGCGGGGAGTGAAAAACTGTTTTTT. It specifies CASSEARGAGSEKLFF.